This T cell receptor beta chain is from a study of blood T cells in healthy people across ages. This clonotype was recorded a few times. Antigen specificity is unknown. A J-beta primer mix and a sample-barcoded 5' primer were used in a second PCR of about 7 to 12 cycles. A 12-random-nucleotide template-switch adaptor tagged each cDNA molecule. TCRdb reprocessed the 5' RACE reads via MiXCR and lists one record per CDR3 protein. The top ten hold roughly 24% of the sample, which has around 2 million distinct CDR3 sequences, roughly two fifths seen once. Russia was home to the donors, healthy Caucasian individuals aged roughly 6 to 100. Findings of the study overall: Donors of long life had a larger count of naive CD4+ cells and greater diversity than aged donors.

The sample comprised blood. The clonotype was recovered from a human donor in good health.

CDR3 in amino acids: CAISERTASTDTQYF. In DNA form, the CDR3 reads TGTGCCATCAGTGAAAGAACAGCTAGCACAGATACGCAGTATTTT. The chain carries TRBV10-3 and TRBJ2-3; no firm D call. Between the trimmed V and J ends, which lost 3 bases and 0 bases, there was a span of 10 bases. This CDR3 has 15 amino acids. Looked up from germline, CDR1 is ENHRY and CDR2 is SYGVKD.